This T cell receptor (beta chain) is drawn from a study of cytomegalovirus exposure and HLA in healthy donors. These donors counted as nominally healthy when sampled, but unrecorded immune exposures were likely. About this clone itself: Antigen specificity is unknown.

Researchers ran the PCR with 60 Vbeta and 13 Jbeta primers. Repertoires were generated with immunoSEQ multiplex PCR, while TCRdb's copy carries only in-frame clones and drops some. The table lists 110,000 to 150,000 clones, approximately 70% of them singletons, with 2.1% in the top ten. Findings of the study overall: Relative to the approximately 700-donor mean, N-insertions were reportedly fewer in an Asian-associated ancestry cluster in a later analysis. Reportedly, cytomegalovirus status was diagnosed with high sensitivity and specificity. HLA alleles showed associations with 16,951 TCR beta sequences in a later analysis, at a 0.05 false discovery rate.

This CDR3 has 18 amino acids. Trimming at V came to 2 bases and at J to 5 bases, leaving 16 bases not matched to a gene. The germline CDR1 and CDR2 sequences are LNHNV and YYDKDF (reference sequence). Sequencing input: PBMCs. This chain links TRBV15 with TRBJ2-5, with 8 bases that match TRBD2. The receptor was isolated from a woman in her sixties or seventies in good health and CMV-seropositive. CDR3 sequence reads: CATSRRTGGSGRGETQYF. Here the CDR3 DNA reads TGTGCCACCAGCAGACGTACCGGTGGAAGCGGGAGAGGGGAGACCCAGTACTTC.